Listed here are 30 T cell receptor beta chains from one sample, sequenced in a study of blood T cell repertoires in COVID-19. Only in-frame clones appear in the TCRdb table, and some are missing; sequencing was by immunoSEQ multiplex PCR. Among more than 200,000 clones listed, approximately 86% were seen once. Sequenced material: peripheral blood. These receptors all come from a man aged 30-40 years with active or convalescent COVID-19.

This chain joins TRBV9 and TRBJ1-2; weak D call: TRBD1 (6 bases). V lost 0 bases to trimming and J lost 3 bases, with 15 bases between them. Per germline, CDR1 SGDLS and CDR2 YYNGEE. The CDR3 is made up of 16 amino acids. DNA of the CDR3: TGTGCCAGCAGCGTAGCCAAGGACAGAGAAGACTATGGCTACACCTTC. It encodes CASSVAKDREDYGYTF.

The sample holds a few counts of this clone. V and J are TRBV6-5 and TRBJ1-1; D is uncertain. The V end lost 6 bases, the J end lost 0 bases, and 11 bases lay between the germline ends. Germline V gives CDR1 MNHEY, CDR2 SVGAGI. This CDR3 spans 14 amino acids. Written as DNA, the CDR3 is TGTGCCAGCAGAGCGGAGTATATGAACACTGAAGCTTTCTTT. Translating it yields CASRAEYMNTEAFF.

CDR3 nucleotides: TGTGCCAGCAGCTTAGCTGGGACAGGAAACTACGAGCAGTACTTC. Its protein is CASSLAGTGNYEQYF. The chain employs TRBV7-6 and TRBJ2-7; 8 nucleotides match TRBD1. The J segment lost 3 bases and the V segment lost 0 bases, leaving 4 bases of the junction unmatched. Germline CDR1 SGHVS, CDR2 FNYEAQ. The CDR3 is made up of 15 amino acids. Using reference TRBV7-6 and TRBJ2-7 for the parts outside the CDR3, the full variable domain is GAGVSQSPRYKVTKRGQDVALRCDPISGHVSLYWYRQALGQGPEFLTYFNYEAQQDKSGLPNDRFSAERPEGSISTLTIQRTEQRDSAMYRCASSLAGTGNYEQYFGPGTRLTVT.

The gene calls are TRBV7-2 and TRBJ2-3; 8 bases match TRBD2. Germline V CDR1 and CDR2: SGHTA, FQGNSA. With 1 base clipped from V and 0 bases from J, the junction kept 3 bases outside the gene matches. The CDR3 contains 16 residues. CDR3: CASSLGAGGSTDTQYF. CDR3 sequence (DNA): TGTGCCAGCAGCTTAGGTGCGGGGGGTAGCACAGATACGCAGTATTTT.

V and J are TRBV30 and TRBJ2-7; 9 positions match TRBD2. This CDR3 comprises 14 residues. V gave up 4 bases and J gave up 3 bases; unmatched junction bases: 7. The germline V gene encodes CDR1 GTSNPN and CDR2 SVGIG (reference sequence). The CDR3 DNA is TGTGCCTGGACCATAGCGGGGGCCAACTACGAGCAGTACTTC. Its protein is CAWTIAGANYEQYF.

This chain links TRBV7-3 with TRBJ2-5; 15 bases are a match to TRBD2. With 5 bases clipped from V and 5 bases from J, the junction kept 12 bases outside the gene matches. From germline, CDR1 is SGHTA and CDR2 FQGTGA. This CDR3 spans 18 amino acids. The CDR3 is CASSPGTSGGPKGETQYF. CDR3 nucleotides: TGTGCCAGCAGCCCCGGGACTAGCGGGGGGCCTAAAGGGGAGACCCAGTACTTC.

The chain carries TRBV18 and TRBJ2-7, with D possibly matching TRBD1 (6 bases). The CDR3 runs 14 residues. Trimming removed 6 bases at V and 0 bases at J, with 12 bases between. CDR1 is KGHSH, CDR2 LQKENI, per germline. The CDR3 bases are TGTGCCAGCTCCAAACGGGACACCTCCTACGAGCAGTACTTC. Translated, it gives CASSKRDTSYEQYF.

The CDR3 sequence is CASSLGDKAFF. The CDR3 region has the DNA TGTGCCAGCAGTTTAGGGGACAAAGCTTTCTTT. The rearrangement links TRBV12-3 or TRBV12-4 to TRBJ1-1; D perhaps matches TRBD1 (6 bases). V was shortened by 1 base and J by 9 bases, with 6 bases between the two germline ends. The CDR3 loop spans 11 amino acids.

The chain links TRBV18 to TRBJ1-4, with TRBD1 identical over 7 bases. Germline-derived CDR1 and CDR2 are KGHSH and LQKENI. V was pared by 3 bases and J by 3 bases, with 4 bases of the junction left unmatched. The CDR3 is 15 amino acids. CDR3: CASSPQGEPNEKLFF. The CDR3 DNA reads as TGTGCCAGCTCACCCCAGGGGGAACCTAATGAAAAACTGTTTTTT.

This sequence joins TRBV7-2 and TRBJ2-7; D remains unclear. CDR3 size: 15 residues. V shed 5 bases and J shed 1 base, with 15 bases lying between them. Germline CDR1 reads SGHTA; CDR2 reads FQGNSA. The CDR3 region has the DNA TGTGCCAGCAGCCCTCGTTTCGTCGAGTCCTACGAGCAGTACTTC. Protein product: CASSPRFVESYEQYF.

CDR3 sequence (DNA): TGTGCCAGTAGTATATCGGGAATTCAAGCTTTCTTT. It is translated as CASSISGIQAFF. J is TRBJ1-1 and V is TRBV19; D is undetermined. Trimming stripped 2 bases from V and 9 bases from J, with 10 bases between. Germline V CDR1 and CDR2: LNHDA, SQIVND (reference sequence). This CDR3 has 12 residues.

The chain carries TRBV10-2 and TRBJ2-1, with 12 nucleotides matching TRBD1. Germline values: CDR1 WSHSY, CDR2 SAAADI. The V and J ends lost 6 bases and 2 bases, in that order; junction bases with no gene match: 20. The CDR3 consists of 21 residues. The CDR3 here is CASSVPGQGAGLKITYNEQFF. In DNA, the CDR3 is TGCGCCAGCAGCGTCCCGGGACAGGGGGCGGGTCTTAAGATTACCTACAATGAGCAGTTCTTC.

The chain employs TRBV28 and TRBJ2-3, with D unclear. CDR1 is MDHEN, CDR2 SYDVKM, per germline. V shed 7 bases and J shed 1 base, with 6 bases lying between them. This CDR3 has 12 amino acids. The DNA of the CDR3 is TGTGCCAGCACCCATGGCACAGATACGCAGTATTTT. The encoded protein is CASTHGTDTQYF.

The chain combines TRBV27 with TRBJ1-6, with TRBD1 matching 10 bases. The ends lost 2 bases at V and 11 bases at J; junction bases unmatched: 6. Germline assignment: CDR1 MNHEY and CDR2 SMNVEV (reference sequence). CDR3 size: 15 residues. CDR3 sequence reads: CASSLSRDRGTPLHF. The CDR3 nucleotides are TGTGCCAGCAGTTTAAGTCGGGACAGGGGAACACCCCTCCACTTT.

This chain connects TRBV29-1 to TRBJ1-1, with D perhaps matching TRBD1 (6 bases). This CDR3 is built from 15 residues. Trimming took off 2 bases at V and 2 bases at J, with 15 bases between the two ends. Germline-derived CDR1 and CDR2 are SQVTM and ANQGSEA. The CDR3 loop reads CSVERGTTSNTEAFF. The DNA for the CDR3 is TGCAGCGTTGAACGTGGGACAACTTCCAACACTGAAGCTTTCTTT.

This chain uses TRBV3-1 (or the pseudogene TRBV3-2) with TRBJ1-2; tentative D call: TRBD1 (6 bases). The germline CDR1 and CDR2 sequences are LGHDT and YNNKEL (reference sequence). CDR3 length equals 14 residues. V lost 4 bases and J lost 4, with 13 bases in between. This CDR3 reads CASSPRQVIYGYTF. CDR3 coding DNA: TGTGCCAGCAGCCCGAGACAGGTGATCTATGGCTACACCTTC.

The chain has TRBV5-6 and TRBJ2-7; TRBD1 agrees at 9 bases. Looked up from germline, CDR1 is SGHDT and CDR2 is YYEEEE. J gave up 2 bases and V 9 bases, and 9 bases lay outside the gene matches. CDR3 length: 14 residues. The DNA of the CDR3 is TGTGCCACGAAGGACAGGGGACACCCCTACGAGCAGTACTTC. Translating gives CATKDRGHPYEQYF.

CDR3 sequence (DNA): TGCGCCAGCAGTCCCCTTAGAATAAAACAGGGCCTCTCCTACGAGCAGTACTTC. As protein: CASSPLRIKQGLSYEQYF. The V and J genes are TRBV10-2 and TRBJ2-7; D possibly corresponds to TRBD1 (6 bases). This CDR3 has 18 residues. Trimming took 5 bases from V and 0 from J, leaving 23 bases between them. Germline CDR1 WSHSY, CDR2 SAAADI.

The gene calls are TRBV11-2 and TRBJ2-3, with D maybe TRBD2 (7 bases). The CDR3 loop spans 15 amino acids. Germline loops: CDR1 SGHAT, CDR2 FQNNGV. V lost 4 bases and J 2 bases, leaving 13 bases between the germline ends. The DNA of the CDR3 is TGTGCCAGCAGCTCCCGGGGGGCCATCACAGATACGCAGTATTTT. Its protein is CASSSRGAITDTQYF. Filled out from reference TRBV11-2 and TRBJ2-3, the complete variable domain reads EAGVAQSPRYKIIEKRQSVAFWCNPISGHATLYWYQQILGQGPKLLIQFQNNGVVDDSQLPKDRFSAERLKGVDSTLKIQPAKLEDSAVYLCASSSRGAITDTQYFGPGTRLTVL.

This sequence joins TRBV7-6 and TRBJ1-4; the match to TRBD1 covers 8 bases. Germline loops: CDR1 SGHVS, CDR2 FNYEAQ. The CDR3 is made up of 15 amino acids. With V trimmed by 5 bases and J by 7 bases, 9 bases remained unmatched. The CDR3 DNA sequence: TGTGCCAGCAGCAGGGGCAGGGGGCCGCGTGAAAAACTGTTTTTT. This gives the protein CASSRGRGPREKLFF.

This clone came up a few times. At the DNA level, this CDR3 is encoded by other sequences in the same sample as well. The chain joins TRBV4-1 to TRBJ1-2, with 10 positions matching TRBD1. The CDR3 has 14 amino acids. V shed 3 bases, J shed 5 bases, and the junction held 3 bases outside the gene matches. The germline CDR1 and CDR2 sequences are MGHRA and YSYEKL. Here the CDR3 reads CASSQDRGIYGYTF. In DNA form, the CDR3 reads TGCGCCAGCAGCCAGGACAGGGGGATTTATGGCTACACCTTC.

The chain is built from TRBV3-1 (or the pseudogene TRBV3-2) and TRBJ2-7; 11 positions agree with TRBD2. The CDR3 spans 16 residues. Germline-derived CDR1 and CDR2 are LGHDT and YNNKEL (reference sequence). V lost 0 bases, J lost 4 bases, and 5 bases stayed unmatched. In DNA form, the CDR3 reads TGTGCCAGCAGCCAAGATAATAGCGGGGGGGTGTACGAGCAGTACTTC. This encodes CASSQDNSGGVYEQYF.

V gene TRBV11-2 combines with J gene TRBJ1-2; 12 bases fit TRBD1. Per the germline V gene, CDR1 is SGHAT and CDR2 is FQNNGV. V was clipped by 5 bases and J by 0 bases; unmatched bases: 13. The CDR3 contains 19 residues. The CDR3 reads CASSRRDRGLTKANYGYTF. For the CDR3, the DNA is TGTGCCAGCAGCCGCAGGGACAGGGGGCTCACAAAAGCTAACTATGGCTACACCTTC. Full variable domain (outside the CDR3, taken from reference TRBV11-2 and TRBJ1-2): EAGVAQSPRYKIIEKRQSVAFWCNPISGHATLYWYQQILGQGPKLLIQFQNNGVVDDSQLPKDRFSAERLKGVDSTLKIQPAKLEDSAVYLCASSRRDRGLTKANYGYTFGSGTRLTVV.

Comment on this clone: The junction differs from germline at one of its ends, possibly a read error. In DNA, the CDR3 is TGTGCCAGCAGTCTCCCTGGGCCCACCGGGGCCTTC. This codes for CASSLPGPTGAF. This chain uses TRBV6-5 with TRBJ1-2; unclear D gene. CDR3 length equals 12 residues. Per germline, CDR1 MNHEY and CDR2 SVGAGI.

The gene calls are TRBV6-2 or TRBV6-3 and TRBJ1-5, with D possibly matching TRBD1 (5 bases). Deletions cut 5 bases from V and 2 bases from J, with 22 bases between. This CDR3 region has 18 residues. Germline V gives CDR1 MNHEY, CDR2 SVGEGT. The CDR3 DNA sequence: TGTGCCAGCAGTAACGCATTGGGGCCCACCGGCGGCAATCAGCCCCAGCATTTT. Encoded protein: CASSNALGPTGGNQPQHF.

The chain links TRBV12-1 to TRBJ2-1; the D call in the table, TRBD1, was not verified against the DNA. TRBV12-1 is recorded as a pseudogene. The CDR3 is 15 amino acids. CDR3: CASSPRMYLGHEQFF. Here the CDR3 DNA reads TGTGCCAGCAGCCCCCGTATGTATCTGGGGCATGAGCAGTTCTTC.

The rearrangement uses TRBV4-3 and TRBJ2-2, with 13 bases identical to TRBD2. There are 15 residues in the CDR3. V lost 2 bases, J lost 6 bases, and 0 bases stayed unmatched. CDR1 is LGHNA and CDR2 is YSLEER in the germline V gene. The CDR3 is CASSQTSGGAGELFF. The CDR3 DNA follows: TGCGCCAGCAGCCAAACTAGCGGGGGGGCCGGGGAGCTGTTTTTT.

The chain couples TRBV10-3 to TRBJ2-7; TRBD1 matches 8 bases. The germline V gene has CDR1 ENHRY and CDR2 SYGVKD. This CDR3 is built from 15 residues. Unmatched junction bases numbered 10, after V lost 7 bases and J lost 2 bases. The CDR3 region is CAIMERTGWPYEQYF. In DNA form, the CDR3 reads TGTGCCATCATGGAGAGGACAGGGTGGCCCTACGAGCAGTACTTC.

The V gene is TRBV19, the J gene TRBJ1-1, with D perhaps matching TRBD1 (5 bases). CDR1 is LNHDA, CDR2 SQIVND, per germline (reference sequence). This CDR3 is built from 15 residues. V was cut by 2 bases and J by 4 bases, with 14 bases left in between. The CDR3 is CASSISHLGVTEAFF. CDR3 DNA sequence: TGTGCCAGTAGTATATCACATCTAGGGGTCACTGAAGCTTTCTTT. The complete variable domain, with remaining parts taken from reference TRBV19 and TRBJ1-1, reads DGGITQSPKYLFRKEGQNVTLSCEQNLNHDAMYWYRQDPGQGLRLIYYSQIVNDFQKGDIAEGYSVSREKKESFPLTVTSAQKNPTAFYLCASSISHLGVTEAFFGQGTRLTVV.

The chain employs TRBV12-3 or TRBV12-4 and TRBJ2-1; unclear D gene. The CDR3 length is 12 residues. Trimming cost V 5 bases and J 8 bases, with 10 bases left between them. The CDR3 loop is CASSPTNHEQFF. DNA of the CDR3: TGTGCCAGCAGTCCGACAAATCATGAGCAGTTCTTC.